The 10 T cell receptor beta chains given below trace back to one sample, sequenced in a study of blood T cell repertoires in COVID-19. Assay used: immunoSEQ multiplex PCR; TCRdb lists only in-frame clones, some missing. The sample holds about 87,000 clones, approximately 83% seen once. What was sequenced was peripheral blood. Receptor source: a woman in her seventies with acute or convalescent COVID-19.

The chain couples TRBV19 to TRBJ1-5, with D possibly matching TRBD1 (5 bases). Trimming took off 0 bases at V and 5 bases at J, with 14 bases between the two ends. There are 16 residues in the CDR3. Germline values: CDR1 LNHDA, CDR2 SQIVND (reference sequence). In DNA, the CDR3 is TGTGCCAGTAGTATAGATGGGGCGATATCCTATCAGCCCCAGCATTTT. The encoded protein is CASSIDGAISYQPQHF.

The chain is built from TRBV27 and TRBJ2-1, with TRBD1 identical over 8 bases. J gave up 3 bases and V 3 bases, and 4 bases lay outside the gene matches. The CDR3 has 15 amino acids. Per germline, CDR1 MNHEY and CDR2 SMNVEV (reference sequence). The CDR3 reads CASSLDRVLYNEQFF. CDR3 nucleotide sequence: TGTGCCAGCAGTTTGGACAGGGTACTCTACAATGAGCAGTTCTTC.

The chain links TRBV11-3 to TRBJ1-1; D unclear. The V and J ends lost 4 bases and 2 bases respectively, with 8 bases between them. Germline values: CDR1 SGHNT, CDR2 YENEEA. The CDR3 consists of 13 residues. The CDR3 region is CASSYTGNTEAFF. CDR3 DNA sequence: TGTGCCAGCAGCTATACCGGTAACACTGAAGCTTTCTTT.

The rearrangement joins TRBV19 to TRBJ2-1; 8 bases fit TRBD2. This CDR3 has 17 residues. J was trimmed by 4 bases and V by 4 bases; bases with no gene match: 12. Per germline, CDR1 LNHDA and CDR2 SQIVND (reference sequence). The CDR3 region has the DNA TGTGCCAGTAGTAAACGAGGGAGCGGGGGACTTTACAATGAGCAGTTCTTC. This sequence encodes CASSKRGSGGLYNEQFF.

This clone occurred once. J is TRBJ1-1 and V is TRBV5-1; no clear D. Trimming left V 0 bases short and J 5 bases short, with 11 bases between. The CDR3 sequence is 14 residues long. The germline V gene has CDR1 SGHRS and CDR2 YFSETQ. The CDR3 loop is CASSLVQSHTEAFF. The CDR3 DNA follows: TGCGCCAGCAGCTTGGTACAATCCCATACTGAAGCTTTCTTT.

This chain connects TRBV11-3 to TRBJ2-1; TRBD2 matches 7 bases. CDR1 is SGHNT, CDR2 YENEEA, per germline. Germline trimming cut 5 bases from V and 10 bases from J; bases unmatched to any gene: 2. This CDR3 has 11 amino acids. The CDR3: CASSPREEQFF. The CDR3 region has the DNA TGTGCCAGCAGCCCGCGGGAGGAGCAGTTCTTC.

This clone showed up just a few times. V is TRBV5-1 and J is TRBJ1-2; D possibly corresponds to TRBD1 (6 bases). Trimming took 5 bases from V and 4 from J, leaving 15 bases between them. This CDR3 comprises 14 residues. Germline V gene lookup returns CDR1 SGHRS and CDR2 YFSETQ. The CDR3 DNA follows: TGCGCCAGCAGAGACGCACAGGGTGGCTATGGCTACACCTTC. This codes for CASRDAQGGYGYTF.

This chain uses TRBV30 with TRBJ1-2; 9 positions agree with TRBD1. V lost 2 bases to trimming and J lost 5 bases; unmatched junction nucleotides: 15. The CDR3 length is 17 residues. The germline V gene encodes CDR1 GTSNPN and CDR2 SVGIG (reference sequence). The CDR3 loop reads CAWSPKVRDREEYGYTF. The CDR3 nucleotides are TGTGCCTGGAGTCCTAAGGTCCGGGACAGGGAAGAATATGGCTACACCTTC.

The V call is TRBV27, the J call TRBJ2-1, with D perhaps TRBD2 (6 bases). Germline CDR1 reads MNHEY; CDR2 reads SMNVEV (reference sequence). The length of the CDR3 is 12 residues. Trimming took 5 bases from V and 8 from J, leaving 10 bases between them. The CDR3 loop reads CASSLRGYEQFF. CDR3 nucleotide sequence: TGTGCCAGCAGTCTACGGGGGTATGAGCAGTTCTTC.

The chain is built from TRBV18 and TRBJ2-1, with a weak D call TRBD2 (5 bases). The V gene lost 0 bases and the J gene lost 4 bases, with 7 bases spanning the gap. CDR3 size: 14 residues. CDR1 is KGHSH and CDR2 is LQKENI in the germline V gene. The CDR3 here is CASSPPPGYNEQFF. The DNA of the CDR3 is TGTGCCAGCTCACCACCTCCGGGATACAATGAGCAGTTCTTC.